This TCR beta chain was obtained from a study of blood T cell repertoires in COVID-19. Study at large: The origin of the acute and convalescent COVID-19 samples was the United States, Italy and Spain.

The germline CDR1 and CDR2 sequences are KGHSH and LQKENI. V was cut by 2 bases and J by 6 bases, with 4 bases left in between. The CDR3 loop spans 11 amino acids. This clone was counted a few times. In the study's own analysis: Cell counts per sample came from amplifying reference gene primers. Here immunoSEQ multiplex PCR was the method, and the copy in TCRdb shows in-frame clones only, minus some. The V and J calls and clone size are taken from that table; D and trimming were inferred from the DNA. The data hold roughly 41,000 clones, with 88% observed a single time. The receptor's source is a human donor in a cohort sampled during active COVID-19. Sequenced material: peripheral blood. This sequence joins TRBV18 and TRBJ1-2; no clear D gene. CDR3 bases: TGTGCCAGCTCACCATCTAATGGCTACACCTTC. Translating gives CASSPSNGYTF.